This section outlines one T cell receptor beta chain sequence together with its context. Per the original data handling: How many nucleated cells were present was estimated from reference gene primer amplification. TCRdb's copy holds only in-frame clones and misses some; the assay was immunoSEQ multiplex PCR. V, J and clone size derive from that table, while D and trimming were established from the DNA sequence. Among a few hundred thousand clones, 80% to 90% were seen once, and the ten largest hold 8.8%. The data originate from a study of blood T cell repertoires in COVID-19. Study context: The United States, Italy and Spain provided the acute and convalescent COVID-19 samples. Sample material is recorded as cDNA or gDNA derived from T cells, B-cell-depleted T cells, or PBMCs.

This CDR3 is built from 18 residues. Germline CDR1 is SNHLY and CDR2 is FYNNEI. The V and J ends lost 6 bases and 1 base, in that order; junction bases with no gene match: 7. Adults between roughly 18 and 90 years of age took part from about 24 US areas. The chain combines TRBV2 with TRBJ2-1; 15 bases line up with TRBD2. Material: PBMCs or T cells enriched from blood (not recorded which). This clonotype was obtained from a middle-aged man who had recovered from COVID-19. The CDR3 here is CASRKGLAGGPSYNEQFF. In DNA form, the CDR3 reads TGTGCCAGCAGGAAGGGACTAGCGGGGGGCCCATCCTACAATGAGCAGTTCTTC.